This T cell receptor (beta chain) was sequenced in a study of cytomegalovirus exposure and HLA in healthy donors. Broader study findings: There were a few CMV-associated chains whose specificity for CMV antigens was confirmed in vitro. While the bulk of TCR sequences proved rare, some public TCRs turned up in many donors.

60 Vbeta and 13 Jbeta primers were used in PCR. Repertoires were generated with immunoSEQ multiplex PCR, while TCRdb's copy carries only in-frame clones and drops some. The sample holds 150,000 to 200,000 clones; roughly 90% are singletons and the top ten take about 2.1%. V lost 6 bases to trimming and J lost 11 bases; unmatched junction nucleotides: 15. Germline assignment: CDR1 LNHDA and CDR2 SQIVND (reference sequence). The CDR3 is made up of 15 amino acids. Regarding this clone: Antigen specificity is unknown.

The J gene is TRBJ2-2, the V gene TRBV19; 7 bases align to TRBD2. Sequencing was carried out using PBMCs. The receptor comes from a young woman in good health and CMV-seronegative. CDR3 in DNA: TGTGCCAGTAGCCAGACTAGCACCGTACTTGGAGAGCTGTTTTTT. Protein product: CASSQTSTVLGELFF.